This TCR beta chain comes out of a study of human T cells and chemical hapten exposure. At the level of the study: Small discrepancies in pooled library volume mainly accounted for the varying TCR yields per sample.

Findings and caveats of the study: Expanded TCR counts at PT1 were positively correlated with the patch test score.

From the RACE reads, TCRdb called clonotypes with MiXCR, one entry per CDR3 protein. This table holds some 96,000 distinct CDR3 sequences, around 9.3% found once. This clonotype has a count of ten or more. Its antigen is not known. The CDR3 runs 19 residues. Germline V gives CDR1 DFQATT, CDR2 SNEGSKA (reference sequence). With 1 base clipped from V and 0 bases from J, the junction kept 14 bases outside the gene matches. Time point in this sample: patch test 2, 6 weeks after DPC sensitization. This sample's treatment: therapeutic diphenylcyclopropenone sensitization with weekly scalp DPC. The rearrangement uses TRBV20-1 and TRBJ2-1; TRBD2 matches at 8 bases. The source of this sequence is a woman aged 40-49 years with alopecia areata. Some clones in this sample may be carry-over from other donors' samples. The material was whole blood, obtained in connection with sensitization to the hapten diphenylcyclopropenone (DPC). The CDR3 loop reads CSARGAATSGGGSYNEQFF. As DNA, the CDR3 is TGCAGTGCTAGAGGAGCAGCCACTAGCGGAGGGGGCTCCTACAATGAGCAGTTCTTC.